This T cell receptor (beta chain) was recorded in a study of molecular identifiers for immune sequencing clone quantification. Via MiXCR, TCRdb re-called the PCR reads, giving one row per CDR3 protein. Here the sample spans approximately 97,000 distinct CDR3 sequences, 20% to 30% being singletons. In the sort, naive CD8 T cells were defined as CD8+CD4-CCR7+CD45RA+. This clonotype was observed many times. Its antigen is undetermined. The CDR3 runs 17 residues. Germline V gives CDR1 LGHNT, CDR2 FRNRAP. V was clipped by 0 bases and J by 2 bases, with 15 bases between them. Study observations and caveats: Barcodes shared by identical TCR molecules could lead to underestimated sizes of highly expanded clones. Jurkat TCR RNA spiked in from one cell (amid about 1 million naive cells) was reportedly detectable.

V and J are TRBV12-5 and TRBJ2-3; D is undetermined. Sequenced sample: naive CD8+ T cells from blood, with Jurkat cell RNA spiked in. Subset denoted: FACS-sorted CD8+CD4-CCR7+CD45RA+ naive T cells. The sequence was collected from a human donor in good health. Some libraries in this study had Jurkat cell RNA spiked in. CDR3 DNA sequence: TGTGCTAGTGGTTTGGTACTGAGGCAGGAGAACACAGATACGCAGTATTTT. Its protein product is CASGLVLRQENTDTQYF.